The rows below give T cell receptor beta chains drawn from one sample of a study of blood T cell repertoires in COVID-19. The protocol was immunoSEQ multiplex PCR, while the TCRdb copy is restricted to in-frame clones and leaves out a portion. Of over 200,000 clones detected, nearly 90% appear once; the ten largest clones hold about 10%. Sequenced input: PBMCs or T cells enriched from blood (not recorded which). These receptors were collected from a man aged 25 to 45 who had recovered from COVID-19. CDR3s include the opening cysteine and the closing phenylalanine or tryptophan. The D gene is left open where the match is weak. Part of the rows lack a size; the others show once, few, many or a class for expanded clones.

>TRBJ2-1|TRBV18|few|TRBD1
CASSPTAGGLYEQFF
TGTGCCAGCTCACCCACTGCAGGGGGCTTGTATGAGCAGTTCTTC
>TRBJ1-5|TRBV6-5|once|NA
CASDLTGNQPQHF
TGTGCCAGCGATCTCACGGGCAATCAGCCCCAGCATTTT
>TRBJ1-4|TRBV18|once|TRBD1
CASSLSGTENEKLFF
TGTGCCAGCTCACTCTCCGGGACAGAGAATGAAAAACTGTTTTTT
>TRBJ2-2|TRBV18|NA|TRBD2
CASSNTAVAGNTGELFF
TGTGCCAGCTCAAATACCGCAGTAGCGGGGAACACCGGGGAGCTGTTTTTT
>TRBJ1-5|TRBV5-6|NA|NA
CASSLYSGRLLTPQHF
TGTGCCAGCAGCTTGTATTCCGGCAGGCTCCTTACGCCCCAGCATTTT
>TRBJ2-2|TRBV29-1|NA|NA
CSVDFLASGELFF
TGCAGCGTTGATTTTCTAGCGTCCGGGGAGCTGTTTTTT
>TRBJ2-1|TRBV6-1|NA|NA
CASSEAPGYEQFF
TGTGCCAGCAGTGAAGCTCCCGGGTATGAGCAGTTCTTC
>TRBJ1-2|TRBV5-6|NA|TRBD1
CASSLNRGDGYTF
TGTGCCAGCAGCTTGAACAGGGGGGATGGCTACACCTTC
>TRBJ2-7|TRBV10-1|NA|TRBD1
CASRTQGAAHEQYF
TGCGCCAGCAGGACACAGGGGGCGGCCCACGAGCAGTACTTC
>TRBJ2-5|TRBV5-4|NA|TRBD2
CASSPGGLAGETQYF
TGTGCCAGCAGCCCGGGCGGACTAGCGGGGGAGACCCAGTACTTC
>TRBJ2-7|TRBV11-2|NA|TRBD2
CASRSLAGGPLEQYF
TGTGCCAGCAGGAGCCTAGCGGGAGGGCCTCTCGAGCAGTACTTC
>TRBJ2-7|TRBV10-3|NA|TRBD1
CAISPGQGSSYEQYF
TGTGCCATCAGTCCGGGACAGGGGAGCTCCTACGAGCAGTACTTC
>TRBJ1-1|TRBV3-1/TRBV3-2|NA|TRBD1
CASRPTGYSTEAFF
TGTGCCAGCAGACCGACAGGGTACAGCACTGAAGCTTTCTTT
>TRBJ1-1|TRBV10-1|NA|TRBD1
CASSQGASPNTEAFF
TGCGCCAGCAGTCAGGGGGCGAGTCCGAACACTGAAGCTTTCTTT
>TRBJ2-2|TRBV27|NA|TRBD1
CASSFLAGTGDTGELFF
TGTGCCAGCAGTTTCCTGGCGGGGACAGGGGACACCGGGGAGCTGTTTTTT
>TRBJ1-3|TRBV28|NA|TRBD1
CASIPNGQGRGNTIYF
TGTGCCAGCATTCCCAACGGACAGGGGAGGGGAAACACCATATATTTT
>TRBJ2-5|TRBV10-3|NA|NA
CAISESVGGVKETQYF
TGTGCCATCAGTGAGTCAGTCGGGGGAGTAAAAGAGACCCAGTACTTC
>TRBJ1-5|TRBV7-2|once|TRBD1
CASSAQPLRGTGLGQPQHF
TGTGCCAGCAGCGCCCAACCATTACGCGGGACAGGGTTGGGTCAGCCCCAGCATTTT
>TRBJ2-3|TRBV10-3|NA|TRBD1
CAIKTGPGDTQYF
TGTGCCATCAAGACAGGGCCGGGGGATACGCAGTATTTT
>TRBJ2-3|TRBV6-1|NA|TRBD1
CASSEPDRGLTDTQYF
TGTGCCAGCAGTGAGCCTGACAGGGGTCTCACAGATACGCAGTATTTT
>TRBJ1-2|TRBV7-8|NA|NA
CASSPRGTNYGYTF
TGTGCCAGCAGCCCCAGAGGGACTAACTATGGCTACACCTTC
>TRBJ1-1|TRBV19|NA|NA
CATRGYETEAFF
TGTGCCACCAGAGGGTACGAGACTGAAGCTTTCTTT
>TRBJ1-1|TRBV27|NA|NA
CASRLTYHLEAFF
TGTGCCAGCAGACTAACTTACCATCTCGAAGCTTTCTTT
>TRBJ1-5|TRBV19|once|TRBD1
CASSKETGGGQPQHF
TGTGCCAGTAGTAAAGAGACAGGGGGCGGTCAGCCCCAGCATTTT
>TRBJ2-4|TRBV24-1|NA|NA
CATSDGGTNIQYF
TGTGCCACCAGTGATGGCGGGACAAACATTCAGTACTTC
>TRBJ2-7|TRBV19|NA|NA
CASSRSLGASSYEQYF
TGTGCCAGTAGTAGGAGTCTGGGGGCGAGCTCCTACGAGCAGTACTTC
>TRBJ1-4|TRBV28|NA|TRBD1
CASSARTGAREKLFF
TGTGCCAGCAGTGCACGGACAGGGGCTAGGGAAAAACTGTTTTTT
>TRBJ2-7|TRBV28|NA|NA
CASLLGGTYEQYF
TGTGCCAGCCTTCTTGGGGGGACTTACGAGCAGTACTTC
>TRBJ1-6|TRBV4-3|NA|NA
CASSQVSGSSYNSPLHF
TGCGCCAGCAGCCAAGTTTCGGGAAGTTCCTATAATTCACCCCTCCACTTT
>TRBJ2-5|TRBV7-3|NA|NA
CASSLMQYETQYF
TGTGCCAGCAGCTTGATGCAGTACGAGACCCAGTACTTC
>TRBJ1-6|TRBV6-5|NA|NA
CASSLGLPGSSPLHF
TGTGCCAGCAGTTTGGGCCTCCCCGGTTCTTCACCCCTCCACTTT
>TRBJ2-1|TRBV6-5|NA|TRBD1
CASSYIAQGPYNEQFF
TGTGCCAGCAGTTACATAGCACAGGGGCCCTACAATGAGCAGTTCTTC
>TRBJ1-2|TRBV4-1|NA|NA
CASSQPQDSLYGYTF
TGCGCCAGCAGCCAACCGCAGGACAGCCTCTATGGCTACACCTTC
>TRBJ2-3|TRBV24-1|NA|TRBD2
CATSVGWEGSDTQYF
TGTGCCACCAGTGTAGGTTGGGAGGGCTCAGATACGCAGTATTTT
>TRBJ1-3|TRBV7-2|NA|NA
CASSLWAEGTIYF
TGTGCCAGCAGCTTATGGGCAGAGGGCACCATATATTTT
>TRBJ2-1|TRBV7-6|NA|TRBD2
CASSLEVASGGYNEQFF
TGTGCCAGCAGCTTAGAGGTGGCTAGCGGGGGCTACAATGAGCAGTTCTTC
>TRBJ2-3|TRBV10-1|NA|TRBD2
CASSPLIIAGGGLEDTQYF
TGCGCCAGCAGCCCCCTGATTATAGCGGGGGGGGGATTAGAAGATACGCAGTATTTT
>TRBJ1-6|TRBV2|NA|TRBD1
CASRGQGLSPLHF
TGTGCCAGCAGGGGACAGGGGCTGTCACCCCTCCACTTT
>TRBJ1-4|TRBV28|NA|NA
CACRGEGREKLFF
TGTGCCTGCCGGGGGGAGGGAAGGGAAAAACTGTTTTTT
>TRBJ1-3|TRBV30|NA|TRBD1
CAWTDAGTGAGNTIYF
TGTGCCTGGACCGATGCCGGGACAGGGGCTGGAAACACCATATATTTT
>TRBJ1-6|TRBV19|NA|NA
CASTRAFAGESPLHF
TGTGCCAGTACGCGGGCTTTTGCTGGGGAATCACCCCTCCACTTT
>TRBJ1-1|TRBV5-5|NA|NA
CASSLAGLYTEAFF
TGTGCCAGCAGCTTGGCAGGGCTGTACACTGAAGCTTTCTTT
>TRBJ2-7|TRBV5-6|NA|NA
CASSLGQPRYEQYF
TGTGCCAGCAGCTTGGGACAGCCGAGATACGAGCAGTACTTC
>TRBJ1-2|TRBV12-3/TRBV12-4|few|NA
CASSIFSYGYTF
TGTGCCAGCAGTATCTTTTCCTATGGCTACACCTTC
>TRBJ1-3|TRBV10-3|NA|NA
CAISATGSGNTIYF
TGTGCCATCAGCGCAACAGGGTCTGGAAACACCATATATTTT
>TRBJ1-1|TRBV3-1/TRBV3-2|NA|NA
CASSQIHNTEAFF
TGTGCCAGCAGCCAAATTCATAACACTGAAGCTTTCTTT
>TRBJ2-7|TRBV10-1|NA|NA
CASSDSVYEQYF
TGCGCCAGCAGTGATTCGGTCTACGAGCAGTACTTC
>TRBJ2-5|TRBV4-1|once|TRBD2
CASALAGGETQYF
TGCGCCAGCGCCCTGGCCGGGGGGGAGACCCAGTACTTC
>TRBJ1-3|TRBV6-6|NA|TRBD1
CASSISGTGSNTIYF
TGTGCCAGCAGCATCTCCGGGACAGGGTCAAACACCATATATTTT
>TRBJ2-7|TRBV5-4|NA|TRBD1
CASSLPDRASYEQYF
TGTGCCAGCAGCTTGCCGGACAGGGCATCCTACGAGCAGTACTTC
>TRBJ2-5|TRBV25-1|NA|NA
CASSEFWSDTQYF
TGTGCCAGCAGTGAATTTTGGAGCGATACCCAGTACTTC
>TRBJ1-4|TRBV27|NA|NA
CASRPGHLRNEKLFF
TGTGCCAGCAGGCCAGGACATTTGAGAAATGAAAAACTGTTTTTT
>TRBJ2-1|TRBV7-8|NA|TRBD1
CASSLAERNRGQGAYNEQFF
TGTGCCAGCAGCTTAGCAGAGCGGAACAGGGGGCAAGGGGCCTACAATGAGCAGTTCTTC
>TRBJ1-1|TRBV18|NA|TRBD1
CASSLGRGIDKEAFF
TGTGCCAGCTCACTGGGCAGGGGGATTGATAAAGAAGCTTTCTTT
>TRBJ1-5|TRBV7-9|NA|NA
CASSLRGGPQHF
TGTGCCAGCAGCTTAAGGGGAGGTCCCCAGCATTTT
>TRBJ1-5|TRBV24-1|few|TRBD1
CATRTPGQSISNQPQHF
TGTGCCACCCGTACACCGGGACAGAGCATTAGCAATCAGCCCCAGCATTTT
>TRBJ2-7|TRBV30|NA|NA
CAWSPGTTYEQYF
TGTGCCTGGAGTCCGGGAACAACCTACGAGCAGTACTTC
>TRBJ2-5|TRBV10-2|once|TRBD2
CASTTSGRVETQYF
TGCGCCAGCACGACTAGCGGGAGGGTTGAGACCCAGTACTTC